Listed below are T cell receptor beta chains from one sample, sequenced in a study of beta chain features in type 1 diabetes. The table came from immunoSEQ multiplex PCR; TCRdb's copy has only in-frame clones and leaves some out. The sample has roughly 130,000 clones, less than 20% seen once; the top ten hold about 2.1%. The sequenced material came from central memory CD4+ T cells from blood. The receptors were sampled from a young man with type 1 diabetes. CDR3s include the opening cysteine and the closing phenylalanine or tryptophan. Each record gives: CDR3 DNA, CDR3 protein, CDR3 length, J gene, V gene, D gene, clone size. D genes are given only for firm matches. Size is omitted from some rows. Given values are once, few, many or a class for expanded clones.

cdr3_nt: TGTGCCAGCAGTCGGGACTCCGACAGGGATTCACCCCTCCACTTT
cdr3_aa: CASSRDSDRDSPLHF
cdr3_length: 15
j_call: TRBJ1-6
v_call: TRBV6-5
d_call: TRBD1
clone_size: few

cdr3_nt: TGCGCCAGCAGCTCTGCTAGCCGCAGCACAGATACGCAGTATTTT
cdr3_aa: CASSSASRSTDTQYF
cdr3_length: 15
j_call: TRBJ2-3
v_call: TRBV5-1
d_call: NA
clone_size: NA

cdr3_nt: TGTGCCAGCAGCGTCGACAGCTACGAGCAGTACTTC
cdr3_aa: CASSVDSYEQYF
cdr3_length: 12
j_call: TRBJ2-7
v_call: TRBV9
d_call: NA
clone_size: NA

cdr3_nt: TGTGCCATCAGTGAGTGGGGGGGAGACATTCAGTACTTC
cdr3_aa: CAISEWGGDIQYF
cdr3_length: 13
j_call: TRBJ2-4
v_call: TRBV10-3
d_call: TRBD2
clone_size: NA

cdr3_nt: TGTGCCAGCAGACCACGGAGGGCCAACGTCCTGACTTTC
cdr3_aa: CASRPRRANVLTF
cdr3_length: 13
j_call: TRBJ2-6
v_call: TRBV2
d_call: NA
clone_size: NA

cdr3_nt: TGTGCCAGCAGTCCTTCCGGGAGTGCACCCCTCCACTTT
cdr3_aa: CASSPSGSAPLHF
cdr3_length: 13
j_call: TRBJ1-6
v_call: TRBV7-9
d_call: NA
clone_size: NA

cdr3_nt: TGCAGCGCCCCCGACCGATATGGCTACACCTTC
cdr3_aa: CSAPDRYGYTF
cdr3_length: 11
j_call: TRBJ1-2
v_call: TRBV29-1
d_call: NA
clone_size: few

cdr3_nt: TGTGCCAGCAGCGTAGGCGCGAACACCGGGGAGCTGTTTTTT
cdr3_aa: CASSVGANTGELFF
cdr3_length: 14
j_call: TRBJ2-2
v_call: TRBV9
d_call: NA
clone_size: NA

cdr3_nt: TGTGCCAGCAGCGTGGCACAGGGGGCCTACGAGCAGTACTTC
cdr3_aa: CASSVAQGAYEQYF
cdr3_length: 14
j_call: TRBJ2-7
v_call: TRBV9
d_call: TRBD1
clone_size: NA

cdr3_nt: TGTGCCAGCTCACCTCGTCAACAGGGGAGCTCCTACAATGAGCAGTTCTTC
cdr3_aa: CASSPRQQGSSYNEQFF
cdr3_length: 17
j_call: TRBJ2-1
v_call: TRBV18
d_call: TRBD1
clone_size: few

cdr3_nt: TGTGCCAGCAGCCGCAAGGACAGGGGGCATCAAGATACGCAGTATTTT
cdr3_aa: CASSRKDRGHQDTQYF
cdr3_length: 16
j_call: TRBJ2-3
v_call: TRBV5-4
d_call: TRBD1
clone_size: NA

cdr3_nt: TGCAGCGTCGGGGACAGGGACGAGCAGTACTTC
cdr3_aa: CSVGDRDEQYF
cdr3_length: 11
j_call: TRBJ2-7
v_call: TRBV29-1
d_call: TRBD1
clone_size: NA

cdr3_nt: TGTGCCAGCAGCCAGGCTATCTCCGGAACAGATACGCAGTATTTT
cdr3_aa: CASSQAISGTDTQYF
cdr3_length: 15
j_call: TRBJ2-3
v_call: TRBV14
d_call: NA
clone_size: few

cdr3_nt: TGCGCCAGCAGCCAAGTTTTAGGGGCAACTGAGCAGTTCTTC
cdr3_aa: CASSQVLGATEQFF
cdr3_length: 14
j_call: TRBJ2-1
v_call: TRBV4-3
d_call: NA
clone_size: NA

cdr3_nt: TGTGCCAGCAGCCAAGAGGGTCTAGCGGGGGGCGTGACAGATACGCAGTATTTT
cdr3_aa: CASSQEGLAGGVTDTQYF
cdr3_length: 18
j_call: TRBJ2-3
v_call: TRBV4-2
d_call: TRBD2
clone_size: NA

cdr3_nt: TGTGCCAGCAGCAAACAGGTCTCTGGGGCCAACGTCCTGACTTTC
cdr3_aa: CASSKQVSGANVLTF
cdr3_length: 15
j_call: TRBJ2-6
v_call: TRBV7-6
d_call: NA
clone_size: few

cdr3_nt: TGTGCCAGCAGCTTACAAGCGCCCACAGATACGCAGTATTTT
cdr3_aa: CASSLQAPTDTQYF
cdr3_length: 14
j_call: TRBJ2-3
v_call: TRBV7-2
d_call: NA
clone_size: few

cdr3_nt: TGTGCCAGCAGTCTCCGAACCGGGGAGCTGTTTTTT
cdr3_aa: CASSLRTGELFF
cdr3_length: 12
j_call: TRBJ2-2
v_call: TRBV6-5
d_call: NA
clone_size: NA

cdr3_nt: TGTGCCAGCGAGGCTAGCGGGGGTGAGACCCAGTACTTC
cdr3_aa: CASEASGGETQYF
cdr3_length: 13
j_call: TRBJ2-5
v_call: TRBV7-9
d_call: TRBD2
clone_size: NA

cdr3_nt: TGTGCCAGCAGTTGGGCGTCCGGGAGCTCAGACGAGCAGTACTTC
cdr3_aa: CASSWASGSSDEQYF
cdr3_length: 15
j_call: TRBJ2-7
v_call: TRBV28
d_call: NA
clone_size: NA

cdr3_nt: TGTGCCAGCAGTCCCCCGCAGGGTACCCTTACCGGGGAGCTGTTTTTT
cdr3_aa: CASSPPQGTLTGELFF
cdr3_length: 16
j_call: TRBJ2-2
v_call: TRBV6-6
d_call: NA
clone_size: NA

cdr3_nt: TGTGTTGTGGGAAACTACTCCTACGAGCAGTACTTC
cdr3_aa: CVVGNYSYEQYF
cdr3_length: 12
j_call: TRBJ2-7
v_call: TRBV7-2
d_call: NA
clone_size: few

cdr3_nt: TGTGCCAGCAGCTTGCAACGGGGGGCTGCCGGGGAGCTGTTTTTT
cdr3_aa: CASSLQRGAAGELFF
cdr3_length: 15
j_call: TRBJ2-2
v_call: TRBV5-8
d_call: NA
clone_size: many

cdr3_nt: TGCAGCGCCCTGGGGGGAGGTCAAGAGACCCAGTACTTC
cdr3_aa: CSALGGGQETQYF
cdr3_length: 13
j_call: TRBJ2-5
v_call: TRBV29-1
d_call: NA
clone_size: NA

cdr3_nt: TGTGCCAGCAGCCAAGGCGGGGGCTACGAGCAGTACTTC
cdr3_aa: CASSQGGGYEQYF
cdr3_length: 13
j_call: TRBJ2-7
v_call: TRBV4-2
d_call: TRBD2
clone_size: NA

cdr3_nt: TGTGCCAGCAGTGAACTCGGTGGAGCCAAAAACATTCAGTACTTC
cdr3_aa: CASSELGGAKNIQYF
cdr3_length: 15
j_call: TRBJ2-4
v_call: TRBV2
d_call: NA
clone_size: NA

cdr3_nt: TGCGCCAGCAGCTTGTCCCGGGACAGGGTCGGGGATACGCAGTATTTT
cdr3_aa: CASSLSRDRVGDTQYF
cdr3_length: 16
j_call: TRBJ2-3
v_call: TRBV5-1
d_call: TRBD1
clone_size: NA

cdr3_nt: TGTGCCAGCAGAACTGGACAGGCGATCCAAGAGACCCAGTACTTC
cdr3_aa: CASRTGQAIQETQYF
cdr3_length: 15
j_call: TRBJ2-5
v_call: TRBV6-6
d_call: TRBD1
clone_size: NA

cdr3_nt: TGTGCCAGCCGAGCTAGGGCTGGTGACAATGAGCAGTTCTTC
cdr3_aa: CASRARAGDNEQFF
cdr3_length: 14
j_call: TRBJ2-1
v_call: TRBV14
d_call: NA
clone_size: medium-sized

cdr3_nt: TGTGCCAGCTCGCAGGGATGGACCTCTAACTATGGCTACACCTTC
cdr3_aa: CASSQGWTSNYGYTF
cdr3_length: 15
j_call: TRBJ1-2
v_call: TRBV2
d_call: NA
clone_size: NA

cdr3_nt: TGTGCCAGCAGCTTAGGAGCGGCAGCTGACAGCGAGCAGTACTTC
cdr3_aa: CASSLGAAADSEQYF
cdr3_length: 15
j_call: TRBJ2-7
v_call: TRBV7-9
d_call: NA
clone_size: NA

cdr3_nt: TGTGCCAGCAGCGTATACAGGGGGCATGAGCAGTTCTTC
cdr3_aa: CASSVYRGHEQFF
cdr3_length: 13
j_call: TRBJ2-1
v_call: TRBV7-8
d_call: TRBD1
clone_size: few

cdr3_nt: TGTGCCAGCAGTTTATTGGGCACTACTAACTATGGCTACACCTTC
cdr3_aa: CASSLLGTTNYGYTF
cdr3_length: 15
j_call: TRBJ1-2
v_call: TRBV27
d_call: NA
clone_size: NA

cdr3_nt: TGTGCCAGTAGTATGTGGGTTGGGGAGGGCACTGAAGCTTTCTTT
cdr3_aa: CASSMWVGEGTEAFF
cdr3_length: 15
j_call: TRBJ1-1
v_call: TRBV19
d_call: NA
clone_size: medium-sized

cdr3_nt: TGCAGCGTCCGCCGGGACTCGGAAGCGACAGATACGCAGTATTTT
cdr3_aa: CSVRRDSEATDTQYF
cdr3_length: 15
j_call: TRBJ2-3
v_call: TRBV29-1
d_call: NA
clone_size: medium-sized